These 21 T cell receptor beta chains came from one sample sequenced in a study of blood T cell repertoires in COVID-19. Profiling relied on immunoSEQ multiplex PCR, and the TCRdb table lists in-frame clones only, not all of them. The table includes about 270,000 clones, around four fifths detected once. The sample comprised peripheral blood. Every receptor here comes from a woman in her forties or fifties with active or convalescent COVID-19.

The chain recombines TRBV5-6 with TRBJ1-5; possible D gene TRBD1, 6 bases. This CDR3 comprises 15 residues. Trimming left V 4 bases short and J 7 bases short, with 18 bases between. The germline V gene encodes CDR1 SGHDT and CDR2 YYEEEE. The CDR3 coding sequence is TGTGCCAGCAGCCCCGGCAGGGGATGGGGACAGCCCCAGCATTTT. Translating gives CASSPGRGWGQPQHF.

The gene calls are TRBV14 and TRBJ1-1; TRBD1 aligns across 7 bases. From germline, CDR1 is SGHDN and CDR2 FVKESK. The junction had 4 bases not matched to a gene; V was cut back by 1 base and J by 5 bases. The CDR3 contains 14 residues. Written as DNA, the CDR3 is TGTGCCAGCAGCCAAGTTGCCAGGGGGACTGAAGCTTTCTTT. This translates into CASSQVARGTEAFF.

The chain uses TRBV10-1 and TRBJ2-3; a weak D match, TRBD1 (7 bases). The germline CDR1 and CDR2 sequences are WNHNN and SYGVQD (reference sequence). V lost 3 bases and J 0 bases, leaving 13 bases between the germline ends. The CDR3 consists of 16 residues. The CDR3 nucleotides read TGCGCCAGCAGTGACAGGGGGAGGTTTAGCACAGATACGCAGTATTTT. It yields the protein CASSDRGRFSTDTQYF.

V usage is TRBV7-8 and J usage is TRBJ2-1, with a weak D call TRBD1 (6 bases). CDR1 is SGHVS, CDR2 FQNEAQ, per germline. The CDR3 loop spans 14 amino acids. V gave up 3 bases and J gave up 5 bases, with 11 bases separating them. CDR3 amino acids: CASSFGQSHNEQFF. CDR3 in DNA: TGTGCCAGCAGCTTCGGACAGAGCCACAATGAGCAGTTCTTC. Full variable domain (missing parts from reference TRBV7-8 and TRBJ2-1): GAGVSQSPRYKVAKRGQDVALRCDPISGHVSLFWYQQALGQGPEFLTYFQNEAQLDKSGLPSDRFFAERPEGSVSTLKIQRTQQEDSAVYLCASSFGQSHNEQFFGPGTRLTVL.

The genes are TRBV18 and TRBJ1-4; 9 bases map to TRBD1. The trim removed 3 bases at V and 0 bases at J, leaving 11 bases unmatched. The CDR3 loop spans 19 amino acids. Germline CDR1 and CDR2: KGHSH and LQKENI. This chain's CDR3 is CASSPRGQGRLATNEKLFF. DNA for the CDR3: TGTGCCAGCTCACCTCGAGGACAGGGGCGGTTAGCAACTAATGAAAAACTGTTTTTT.

This chain joins TRBV24-1 and TRBJ2-2; 8 positions match TRBD1. CDR1 and CDR2 (germline): KGHDR, SFDVKD. Trimming at V came to 5 bases and at J to 6 bases, leaving 10 bases not matched to a gene. This CDR3 has 16 residues. CDR3 amino acids: CATSATGTGKAGELFF. As DNA, the CDR3 is TGTGCCACCAGTGCCACCGGGACAGGTAAAGCCGGGGAGCTGTTTTTT.

Written as DNA, the CDR3 is TGCGCCAGCAGTCCTATCTCCTACGAGCAGTACTTC. Translating gives CASSPISYEQYF. The chain employs TRBV10-2 and TRBJ2-7; D uncertain. Trimming left V 5 bases short and J 0 bases short, with 5 bases between. The CDR3 runs 12 residues. Germline V lookup: CDR1 WSHSY, CDR2 SAAADI.

This clone has only a few counts. The chain recombines TRBV6-6 with TRBJ2-1; TRBD2 agrees at 9 bases. This CDR3 has 14 residues. The J segment lost 7 bases and the V segment lost 9 bases, leaving 10 bases of the junction unmatched. Germline V gene data show CDR1 as MNHNY and CDR2 as SVGAGI (reference sequence). The CDR3 loop is CASRGASGINEQFF. The CDR3 nucleotides read TGTGCCAGTCGGGGGGCTAGCGGGATTAATGAGCAGTTCTTC.

Only one count was recorded for this clone. The rearrangement links TRBV18 to TRBJ1-2; 10 nucleotides align to TRBD1. Germline lookup yields CDR1 KGHSH and CDR2 LQKENI. The junction had 8 bases not matched to a gene; V was cut back by 5 bases and J by 8 bases. The CDR3 length is 14 residues. The CDR3 protein is CASSADRGQEGYTF. In DNA form, the CDR3 reads TGTGCCAGCTCAGCCGACAGGGGGCAGGAGGGCTACACCTTC.

The chain joins TRBV5-1 to TRBJ2-1; a possible D gene is TRBD2 (5 bases). The CDR3 is 15 residues long. Trimming took 4 bases from V and 7 from J, leaving 18 bases between them. The germline CDR1 and CDR2 sequences are SGHRS and YFSETQ. In DNA, the CDR3 is TGCGCCAGCAGCCTGACTACGCCTTCTGGGAATGAGCAGTTCTTC. This encodes CASSLTTPSGNEQFF.

CDR3 in amino acids: CASTLAGGGSGELFF. In DNA form, the CDR3 reads TGCGCCAGCACACTAGCGGGAGGCGGTTCCGGGGAGCTGTTTTTT. The chain combines TRBV5-1 with TRBJ2-2; 12 bases line up with TRBD2. J lost 6 bases, V lost 6 bases, and 6 bases had no gene match. From germline, CDR1 is SGHRS and CDR2 YFSETQ. CDR3 length: 15 amino acids.

The rearrangement links TRBV4-1 to TRBJ1-6; 11 bases are shared with TRBD1. In germline, CDR1 is MGHRA, CDR2 YSYEKL. The V segment lost 2 bases and the J segment 9 bases; nucleotides outside the gene matches: 9. The CDR3 length is 17 residues. In DNA form, the CDR3 reads TGCGCCAGCAGCCAAATGACTCCCGGGACAGGGGGTTCACCCCTCCACTTT. Its protein product is CASSQMTPGTGGSPLHF.

The chain has TRBV28 and TRBJ2-7; maybe TRBD1 (6 bases). The germline V and J ends were trimmed by 6 bases and 4 bases, with 10 bases remaining between them. Germline CDR1 reads MDHEN; CDR2 reads SYDVKM. This CDR3 is 12 amino acids long. CDR3 nucleotide sequence: TGTGCCAGCAGACCGGACAGATACGAGCAGTACTTC. Translated, it gives CASRPDRYEQYF.

This clone was counted only a few times. The gene calls are TRBV6-1 and TRBJ1-2; 9 bases agree with TRBD1. Germline loops: CDR1 MNHNS, CDR2 SASEGT. The CDR3 is made up of 13 amino acids. J gave up 6 bases and V 3 bases, and 2 bases lay outside the gene matches. CDR3: CASSDRTGDGYTF. The CDR3 bases are TGTGCCAGCAGTGACCGGACAGGGGATGGCTACACCTTC.

This chain uses TRBV28 with TRBJ2-3; D ambiguous. This CDR3 comprises 12 residues. The germline V gene has CDR1 MDHEN and CDR2 SYDVKM. V was trimmed by 6 bases and J by 2 bases, leaving 6 bases between them. CDR3 residues: CASRRYTDTQYF. The CDR3 coding sequence is TGTGCCAGCAGGCGCTACACAGATACGCAGTATTTT.

V and J are TRBV30 and TRBJ1-2; maybe TRBD1 (5 bases). Deletions cut 5 bases from V and 8 bases from J, with 15 bases between. Looked up from germline, CDR1 is GTSNPN and CDR2 is SVGIG (reference sequence). CDR3 length equals 12 residues. The CDR3 nucleotides are TGTGCCTGGTCTCTCTACGGGGGAGGCTACACCTTC. It specifies CAWSLYGGGYTF.

This clone appeared a single time. The rearrangement links TRBV5-1 to TRBJ2-1; 14 positions agree with TRBD2. This CDR3 has 16 residues. The junction had 3 bases not matched to a gene; V was cut back by 0 bases and J by 7 bases. Germline V CDR1 and CDR2: SGHRS, YFSETQ. CDR3 sequence: CASSLGRLAGGNEQFF. Written as DNA, the CDR3 is TGCGCCAGCAGCTTGGGACGACTAGCGGGAGGGAATGAGCAGTTCTTC.

In DNA form, the CDR3 reads TGTGCCACCAGCAGAGATCTCGGGAAACGTTTAGGGGGCTACACCTTC. Translation gives CATSRDLGKRLGGYTF. The chain uses TRBV15 and TRBJ1-2, with D unresolved. There are 16 residues in the CDR3. Germline V lookup: CDR1 LNHNV, CDR2 YYDKDF (reference sequence). Trimming pared 0 bases from V and 8 bases from J, leaving 19 bases between.

This chain uses TRBV11-2 with TRBJ2-3; no clear D gene. Trimming pared 0 bases from V and 5 bases from J, leaving 6 bases between. Per the germline V gene, CDR1 is SGHAT and CDR2 is FQNNGV. The CDR3 has 13 amino acids. CDR3: CASSLERGDTQYF. The CDR3 coding sequence is TGTGCCAGCAGCTTAGAGAGAGGAGATACGCAGTATTTT.

V usage is TRBV5-6 and J usage is TRBJ1-5; D remains ambiguous. The germline CDR1 and CDR2 sequences are SGHDT and YYEEEE. V was clipped by 5 bases and J by 0 bases, with 9 bases between them. The CDR3 has 14 amino acids. CDR3 region: CASSLSRSNQPQHF. The CDR3, as DNA: TGTGCCAGCAGTCTGTCCCGTAGCAATCAGCCCCAGCATTTT.

This clone was counted a few times. J is TRBJ2-5 and V is TRBV2; 7 bases line up with TRBD2. CDR3 length equals 15 residues. Germline-derived CDR1 and CDR2 are SNHLY and FYNNEI. The trim removed 7 bases at V and 2 bases at J, leaving 10 bases unmatched. The CDR3 is CASKREAGEQETQYF. CDR3 bases: TGTGCCAGCAAGAGAGAGGCGGGAGAACAAGAGACCCAGTACTTC.